This TCR beta chain was recorded in a study of T cells in Graves' hyperthyroidism and ophthalmopathy. CDR1 and CDR2 (germline): SGDLS, YYNGEE. Trimming left V 3 bases short and J 6 bases short, with 10 bases between. The CDR3 covers 14 residues. Study-wide results and caveats: Blood also carried most thyroid clonotypes expanded above 0.001.

This clonotype was recorded many times. Its antigen is currently unknown. Participants, patients aged 18 to 65, had newly diagnosed hyperthyroidism with a duration under 2 months. Isolation of PBMCs was performed on around 9.4 ml fresh peripheral blood. Amplified TCR beta CDR3 regions derived from RNA transcripts. The HTBI primer set was used in a first-round RT-PCR of the TCR CDR3. TCRdb re-called the multiplex PCR reads through MiXCR, storing one row per CDR3 protein. The sample has around 700,000 distinct CDR3 sequences, roughly a third seen once. The TCR sequence derives from a woman aged 40 to 55 with Graves' hyperthyroidism. This chain uses TRBV9 with TRBJ1-6, with D maybe TRBD1 (6 bases). The sequenced material came from blood. DNA for the CDR3: TGTGCCAGCAGCGCAGGACAGCCTAATTCACCCCTCCACTTT. This translates into CASSAGQPNSPLHF.